Below, 2 T cell receptor beta chains from the same sample are listed, as sequenced in a study of T cells in Graves' hyperthyroidism and ophthalmopathy. RNA transcripts gave rise to amplified TCR beta CDR3 regions. In the first-round RT-PCR of the TCR CDR3, the HTBI primer set was used. TCRdb fed the multiplex PCR reads into MiXCR, producing one record per CDR3 protein. The sample has approximately 480,000 distinct CDR3 sequences; roughly 20% are singletons. Input material: blood. These receptors all stem from a man between 18 and 29 years old with Graves' hyperthyroidism.

This clonotype has at least ten counts. V gene TRBV30 combines with J gene TRBJ1-5; maybe TRBD1 (6 bases). V was shortened by 3 bases and J by 3 bases, with 9 bases between the two germline ends. The CDR3 runs to 13 residues. Germline CDR1 GTSNPN, CDR2 SVGIG (reference sequence). The CDR3 DNA reads TGTGCCTGGAGGGCAGGGGACAATCAGCCCCAGCATTTT. Its protein product is CAWRAGDNQPQHF.

This clonotype was found a few times. V and J are TRBV12-3 or TRBV12-4 and TRBJ2-7, with 11 bases aligning to TRBD2. J gave up 5 bases and V 0 bases, and 3 bases lay outside the gene matches. The CDR3 loop spans 15 amino acids. In DNA, the CDR3 is TGTGCCAGCAGTTTAGCGCTAGCGGGAGGCCACGAGCAGTACTTC. Its protein is CASSLALAGGHEQYF.